The entry below describes one T cell receptor beta chain. The CDR3 totals 16 residues. Trimming stripped 6 bases from V and 4 bases from J, with 18 bases between. Germline values: CDR1 MDHEN, CDR2 SYDVKM. Participants came from roughly 24 US areas, aged about 18 to 89 years. The repertoire was sequenced with immunoSEQ multiplex PCR; TCRdb's copy has only in-frame clones and lacks some. This table has approximately 330,000 clones, just over 85% appearing once. These data are taken from a study of blood T cell repertoires in COVID-19. Across the whole study: Acute and convalescent COVID-19 samples came from the United States, Italy and Spain. Sample material is recorded as cDNA or gDNA derived from T cells, B-cell-depleted T cells, or PBMCs.

The chain links TRBV28 to TRBJ1-4; tentative D call: TRBD1 (6 bases). This TCR came from a woman aged 40 to 50 with acute COVID-19. The material sequenced was PBMCs or T cells enriched from blood (not recorded which). CDR3 residues: CASRRESGQLNEKLFF. As DNA, the CDR3 is TGTGCCAGCAGACGAGAATCTGGACAGCTTAATGAAAAACTGTTTTTT.